Included here is one TCR beta chain sequence, with context. Its antigen is currently not known. Base qualities were left out, and no much larger clone turns up one base away. This sample also contains other DNA sequences that code for the same CDR3. Library method: the immunoSEQ multiplex PCR assay. For the multiplex PCR, a mixture combining 60 forward primers for TCR Vbeta segments and 13 reverse primers for TCR Jbeta segments was used. The CDR3 region of rearranged TCR beta genes was amplified from genomic DNA by a multiplex PCR assay. The amplified TCR beta libraries were sequenced on the Illumina HiSeq System as 87-base-pair reads. The published analysis was carried out like this. In a later analysis, some 80 million unique TCR beta chains were counted across the approximately 640 repertoires, and approximately 11 million of these chains were shared by at least two donors. A nearest-neighbor algorithm error-corrected the raw reads and collapsed the reads into unique sequences, merging closely related sequences to remove PCR and sequencing errors. CDR3 sequences were aligned to IMGT reference sequences to assign V, D and J gene segments. For a sequence to be retained, a match of at least six nucleotides was required to both a V gene segment and a J gene segment. Rearrangements were called productive when the CDR3 lacked stop codons and stayed in frame with V and J; all others were non-productive. Following IMGT convention, CDR3 was defined as the stretch from the second conserved V-encoded cysteine up to the conserved J-encoded phenylalanine. The earlier analysis of 550 to 650 of the donors excluded any sequence lacking an unambiguous match to a single V gene segment. In an earlier analysis of around 600 of the donors, V segments were called functional above 56.7% productive rearrangements and were called segregating when the between-donor standard deviation exceeded 5%. A statistical classification framework was built to diagnose cytomegalovirus status from the catalog of TCR beta chain sequences. A later analysis assigned V and J genes by comparing TCR nucleotide sequences with IMGT/GENE-DB human TR gene sequences. Using the TCRdist pipeline, a later analysis assigned CDR3 sequences along with most-parsimonious VDJ recombination scenarios. In a later analysis, each TCR beta chain was defined by its CDR3 amino acid sequence together with its V-gene family, and reads lacking a unique V-gene family were excluded. As a way to deal with suspected cross-contamination and a sequencing artifact, a later analysis dropped more than 500 nucleotide sequences that were highly shared and had low generation probability. In a later analysis, a clonal expansion index for each public chain was calculated from normalized within-repertoire ranks of inferred template counts. In a later analysis, generation probabilities were computed with a VDJ recombination model fitted to out-of-frame rearrangements, and the resulting probabilities were checked against IGoR. A later analysis scored TCR-TCR, TCR-HLA and TCR-CMV co-occurrence with hypergeometric tests, applying a repertoire-size bias correction to TCR pairs. In a later analysis, false discovery rates were estimated by permuting HLA or CMV assignments 20 times. In a later analysis, co-occurring TCRs were grouped using DBSCAN, and TCRdist sequence similarity was added for clustering within HLA-allele-positive subsets. For co-occurrence clustering, repertoires with fewer than 30,000 or more than 120,000 public chains were excluded, along with five or six repertoires with anomalous nucleotide sharing. TCRdb took over this immuneACCESS table, retaining in-frame rearrangements with V and J assigned. Such tables are incomplete; in checked studies, under half of the missing clones stem from an unresolved V gene, and the remainder is unexplained. V, J and clone size derive from that table, while D and trimming were established from the DNA sequence. Here the sample has over 100,000 clones; roughly 66% occur a single time. The top ten hold about 1.6% of the sample.

This entry belongs to a study of cytomegalovirus exposure and HLA in healthy donors (dated by TCRdb to about 2017). The study in broad terms: An earlier analysis of 587 of the donors reported 250 to 350 Gb of sequence data and some 110 million unique TCR beta sequences obtained from around 180 million T cells. An early release covering just under 650 HLA-typed donors comprised approximately 290 gigabases of sequencing data and approximately 85 million unique TCR sequences. Among the approximately 430 genotyped donors, around 81% belonged to the genetic ancestry cluster associated with self-reported Caucasian donors. The study was designed to test whether signatures of past pathogen exposure could be identified by cataloging public T cell receptors. The T cell repertoires of several hundred subjects were profiled by immunosequencing and related to cytomegalovirus serostatus. In addition to the first cohort of 500 to 850 subjects, a separate validation cohort of approximately 110 different subjects was used. The study combined high-throughput TCR immunosequencing, statistical association of individual TCRs with disease status, and machine learning to predict cytomegalovirus infection status. To study patterns of TCR occurrence, a later analysis re-analyzed previously published TCR beta repertoires from 650 to 750 donors and added high-resolution HLA genotyping. Rather than using new phenotypic data, the later analysis identified candidate immune exposures from TCR beta sequences and from how often those sequences occurred across donors. An earlier analysis of several hundred of the donors used high-throughput TCR beta sequencing to judge whether each TCR beta V gene segment behaved as functional or pseudogenic. Alongside the repertoire data, information on donor age, sex, ethnicity and CMV serostatus was compiled. Genome-wide SNP genotypes for about 55% of the roughly 670 donors were used in a later genetic analysis, which treated that subset as a discovery cohort. Every repertoire in the discovery cohort had been generated on one and the same sequencing platform. HLA typing included class I and class II loci at four-digit resolution. The number of donors typed differed by locus, with roughly 629-640 for A, B, C, DRB1 and DQB1, 522 for DQA1, about 610 for DPA1, and approximately 470 for DPB1. About 5 DR-DQ haplotypes were handled as single units for association and clustering, since linkage in the cohort was strong. Among about 390 genotyped donors of the cohort, an average of about 240,000 unique TCR beta nucleotide sequences were sequenced per donor, around 18% of them non-productive.

Relative to germline, V is 1 base shorter and J is 5 bases shorter, with 5 bases between their ends. From the germline V gene, CDR1 is KGHSH and CDR2 is LQKENI. Measured from the cysteine to the phenylalanine, the CDR3 is 12 residues long. The read is trimmed to its CDR3 DNA, 36 bases read in frame from base 1. Paper-wide results and their limitations: A few of the identified cytomegalovirus-associated TCR beta chains were confirmed in vitro to be specific for cytomegalovirus antigens. Immune exposure information for the cohort was limited to CMV serostatus. Specific HLA alleles were associated with 15,000 to 20,000 TCR beta sequences at a false discovery rate of 0.05 in a later analysis. Because HLA typing was unavailable for some donors at each locus, only the typed subset was used in association tests. The cohort was sequenced for TCR beta chains only, and without alpha or paired-chain data the features that could be detected were limited. Linkage disequilibrium might explain the correlated functional status among segregating V segments, but an unknown experimental factor could not be ruled out. In an earlier analysis of around 500 of the donors, most TCR beta V segments appeared in productive rearrangements about 90% or about 30% of the time, broadly matching IMGT annotations. Around 16 rarely observed V segments, including chromosome 9 orphons, were excluded from the earlier analysis of about 600 of the donors because counts were too low. In a later analysis, most CMV-associated TCR beta chains were found to appear HLA-restricted, with HLA associations seemingly driven largely by CMV exposure. The authors suggested that the approach could potentially be generalized to other disease states and immunological phenotypes. A later genetic analysis reported fewer N-insertions in productive TCRs among donors in an Asian-associated ancestry cluster than the roughly 640-donor mean. In a later analysis, HLA-associated TCR beta chains showed more clonal expansion and lower generation probabilities than non-associated chains that were equally common. Assigning TCR associations to individual alleles was difficult when HLA alleles, especially DR and DQ, strongly co-occurred. Most TCR sequences were seen in very few donors, while some public TCRs were found in many individuals. In a later analysis, several top co-occurrence clusters were reported to appear linked to parvovirus B19, influenza, CMV and Epstein-Barr virus. A further reported finding was that TCR beta sequences accurately predicted the HLA-A and HLA-B alleles for most subjects in the first cohort. A later genetic analysis associated a missense DCLRE1C variant with V-gene and J-gene trimming of TCR beta chains, and an independent cohort replicated the association. Roughly uniform sequencing depth across donors was assumed in presence/absence analyses, although this assumption may not hold. In a later analysis, the rate of TCR association differed among HLA loci, with DRB1 alleles having the most associated TCRs and HLA-C alleles having the fewest. Because the 87-base-pair reads could not distinguish some IMGT-functional V segments, including TRBV6-2 and TRBV6-3, those segments were excluded. The study listed 170 or so TCR beta chains as associated with cytomegalovirus. A cluster of highly shared sequence variants was judged likely to represent a technical artifact of the sequencing pipeline. In both the original and validation cohorts, the classifier was reported to diagnose cytomegalovirus status with high specificity and sensitivity.

The cohort consisted of 600 or so healthy bone marrow donors. All cohort members were sampled while nominally healthy, although unrecorded immune exposures were likely present. The donor tested CMV seronegative, placing the donor among the 350 or so seronegative members of the cohort. A peripheral blood sample was provided by each donor, and peripheral blood mononuclear cells were used for TCR beta sequencing. The Qiagen DNeasy Blood Extraction Kit was used to extract genomic DNA from the blood cell samples. The sample taken for sequencing was PBMCs. Here the chain combines TRBV18 and TRBJ2-5, with the D gene call left open. This clonotype was obtained from a man aged 18 to 30 in good health and CMV-seronegative. The CDR3 is CASSPLGETQYF. The nucleotide sequence is given as TGTGCCAGCTCACCACTCGGGGAGACCCAGTACTTC. Reference TRBV18 and TRBJ2-5 genes cover what lies past the CDR3, so the full variable domain is NAGVMQNPRHLVRRRGQEARLRCSPMKGHSHVYWYRQLPEEGLKFMVYLQKENIIDESGMPKERFSAEFPKEGPSILRIQQVVRGDSAAYFCASSPLGETQYFGPGTRLLVL.